The next 5 T cell receptor beta chains were all read from a single sample in a study of beta chain features in type 1 diabetes (dated by TCRdb to 2016 to 2019). The method behind the library was the immunoSEQ multiplex PCR assay. All of the isolated RNA was reverse transcribed with the High Capacity cDNA Reverse Transcription Kit, so expressed TCRB transcripts were sequenced. Drawn from immuneACCESS, this table holds only the in-frame rearrangements with V and J called that TCRdb kept. Clones are partly lost; checked studies trace under half to an unresolved V gene and leave the rest unexplained. The sample table contains 400,000 to 500,000 clones; only one count was recorded for approximately 13% of them. The top ten clones comprise less than 0.04% of the sample. Sequencing used naive CD4+ T cells from blood. The cell subset or site tag for this specimen amounts to: true naive CD4+ T cells. These receptors were obtained from a man aged 25-45 years in good health.

In its sample, this clone was seen a few times. The V call is TRBV29-1, the J call TRBJ1-1; 9 bases match TRBD1. V shed 6 bases and J 2 bases; nucleotides not matched to a gene: 7. Germline V CDR1 and CDR2: SQVTM, ANQGSEA. This CDR3 contains 14 residues. CDR3 in DNA: TGCAGCGTGGCAGACAGGGGGGTAAACACTGAAGCTTTCTTT. Translated: CSVADRGVNTEAFF.

As DNA, the CDR3 is TGTGCCTGGAGCCCTAGCGGGGATTACAATGAGCAGTTCTTC. This translates into CAWSPSGDYNEQFF. The rearrangement uses TRBV30 and TRBJ2-1; 9 bases line up with TRBD2. The J segment lost 4 bases and the V segment lost 3 bases, leaving 4 bases of the junction unmatched. Germline values: CDR1 GTSNPN, CDR2 SVGIG (reference sequence). The CDR3 has 14 amino acids. Filled out from reference TRBV30 and TRBJ2-1, the complete variable domain reads SQTIHQWPATLVQPVGSPLSLECTVEGTSNPNLYWYRQAAGRGLQLLFYSVGIGQISSEVPQNLSASRPQDRQFILSSKKLLLSDSGFYLCAWSPSGDYNEQFFGPGTRLTVL.

The chain carries TRBV6-9 and TRBJ2-7, with 9 bases that match TRBD1. This CDR3 contains 15 residues. Trimming at V came to 8 bases and at J to 3 bases, leaving 11 bases not matched to a gene. CDR1 is MNHGY, CDR2 SVAAGI, per germline. The CDR3 loop reads CASEETGTGNYEQYV. In DNA, the CDR3 is TGTGCCAGCGAAGAAACCGGGACAGGGAACTACGAGCAGTACGTC.

The chain recombines TRBV5-1 with TRBJ2-1; D call uncertain. The CDR3 covers 12 residues. Germline CDR1 is SGHRS and CDR2 is YFSETQ. The V end was cut by 0 bases, the J end by 7 bases, with 5 bases between. CDR3 nucleotide sequence: TGCGCCAGCAGCTTGGTCAAGAATGAGCAGTTCTTC. Translating it yields CASSLVKNEQFF.

In its sample, this clone was seen a few times. The chain links TRBV29-1 to TRBJ1-2; D remains ambiguous. Trimming cost V 3 bases and J 8 bases, with 13 bases left between them. Germline V gives CDR1 SQVTM, CDR2 ANQGSEA. The CDR3 totals 12 residues. The CDR3, as DNA: TGCAGCGTTGATCCCGGATTTAGAGGCTACACCTTC. Its protein is CSVDPGFRGYTF. Full variable domain (outside the CDR3, taken from reference TRBV29-1 and TRBJ1-2): SAVISQKPSRDICQRGTSLTIQCQVDSQVTMMFWYRQQPGQSLTLIATANQGSEATYESGFVIDKFPISRPNLTFSTLTVSNMSPEDSSIYLCSVDPGFRGYTFGSGTRLTVV.